The 21 T cell receptor beta chains listed next were all sequenced from one sample in a study of post-analysis software for immune sequencing data. Study results and limitations: TRBV5-6, TRBV5-1 and TRBV20-1 belonged to a set of a handful of TRBV segments that were more frequent in patients than controls.

Their antigens are not known. Every TCR beta cDNA library bore unique molecular identifiers. TCRdb analysed the PCR reads with MiXCR anew, one entry per CDR3 protein. Seen here are 380,000 or so distinct CDR3 sequences, 30% to 45% observed once, and the top ten hold around 15%. Sequencing was carried out using blood. The receptors come from a girl aged 5 to 17 with multiple sclerosis.

There are a few counts of this clonotype. The chain uses TRBV12-3 or TRBV12-4 and TRBJ2-3, with 8 bases identical to TRBD1. J gave up 7 bases and V 5 bases, and 8 bases lay outside the gene matches. The CDR3 covers 14 residues. CDR3 residues: CASSPRQGSNTQYF. CDR3 bases: TGTGCCAGCAGTCCGAGACAGGGGTCCAATACGCAGTATTTT.

This clonotype has just a few counts. The chain links TRBV24-1 to TRBJ2-5; 10 bases line up with TRBD1. V was pared by 3 bases and J by 3 bases, with 6 bases of the junction left unmatched. The CDR3 loop spans 16 amino acids. Germline CDR1 is KGHDR and CDR2 is SFDVKD. Written as DNA, the CDR3 is TGTGCCACCAGTGATGCCGGGACAGGGGCTGAAGAGACCCAGTACTTC. Protein sequence: CATSDAGTGAEETQYF.

This clonotype was observed a handful of times. J is TRBJ1-2 and V is TRBV7-9; D remains unclear. V lost 3 bases to trimming and J lost 4 bases, with 9 bases between them. Germline V gene sequence: CDR1 SEHNR, CDR2 FQNEAQ (reference sequence). There are 13 residues in the CDR3. Here the CDR3 reads CASSFAGSYGYTF. The CDR3 nucleotides are TGTGCCAGCAGCTTCGCAGGATCCTATGGCTACACCTTC. The complete variable domain, with remaining parts taken from reference TRBV7-9 and TRBJ1-2, reads DTGVSQNPRHKITKRGQNVTFRCDPISEHNRLYWYRQTLGQGPEFLTYFQNEAQLEKSRLLSDRFSAERPKGSFSTLEIQRTEQGDSAMYLCASSFAGSYGYTFGSGTRLTVV.

This clonotype was recorded a few times. The chain couples TRBV12-3 or TRBV12-4 to TRBJ2-3; D is ambiguous. V lost 5 bases, J lost 1 base, and 7 bases lay in between. This CDR3 has 13 residues. CDR3: CASSLMGTDTQYF. The CDR3 bases are TGTGCCAGCAGTCTCATGGGCACAGATACGCAGTATTTT.

The rearrangement uses TRBV20-1 and TRBJ2-4, with 11 nucleotides matching TRBD1. From germline, CDR1 is DFQATT and CDR2 SNEGSKA (reference sequence). This CDR3 spans 15 amino acids. Germline trimming cut 6 bases from V and 2 bases from J; bases unmatched to any gene: 6. Here the CDR3 reads CSARTGGWTKNIQYF. The CDR3 bases are TGCAGTGCCAGGACAGGGGGCTGGACCAAAAACATTCAGTACTTC.

The V gene is TRBV4-1, the J gene TRBJ2-3; TRBD2 might be the D (7 bases). V was shortened by 2 bases and J by 3 bases, with 18 bases between the two germline ends. Germline CDR1 is MGHRA and CDR2 is YSYEKL. The CDR3 has 17 amino acids. Written as DNA, the CDR3 is TGCGCCAGCAGCCAACCCCTCCGGGGGGCCTCTACAGATACGCAGTATTTT. Amino acids: CASSQPLRGASTDTQYF.

The V call is TRBV5-6, the J call TRBJ2-5, with 7 bases lining up with TRBD2. The CDR3 runs to 16 residues. With V trimmed by 1 base and J by 5 bases, 11 bases remained unmatched. Germline loops: CDR1 SGHDT, CDR2 YYEEEE. In nucleotides, the CDR3 is TGTGCCAGCAGCTTGTCCATGGGCCTGGGAGGGGAGACCCAGTACTTC. Translating gives CASSLSMGLGGETQYF. Complete variable domain (other parts from reference TRBV5-6 and TRBJ2-5): DAGVTQSPTHLIKTRGQQVTLRCSPKSGHDTVSWYQQALGQGPQFIFQYYEEEERQRGNFPDRFSGHQFPNYSSELNVNALLLGDSALYLCASSLSMGLGGETQYFGPGTRLLVL.

This clonotype has just a few counts. Compared with germline, one end of the junction differs, possibly owing to a read error. The gene calls are TRBV12-3 or TRBV12-4 and TRBJ2-7; D uncertain. The CDR3 is 13 residues long. The DNA of the CDR3 is TGCGCCAGCAGCTTCGCAGGTTCCTACGAGCAGTACTTC. As protein: CASSFAGSYEQYF.

The J gene is TRBJ2-5, the V gene TRBV5-1; 12 bases fit TRBD2. Germline trimming cut 4 bases from V and 11 bases from J; bases unmatched to any gene: 18. The V gene's germline CDR1 is SGHRS and CDR2 YFSETQ. This CDR3 is built from 17 residues. The CDR3 sequence: CASSPPSGGADVDEQYF. The CDR3, as DNA: TGCGCCAGCAGCCCCCCTAGCGGGGGGGCCGATGTCGATGAGCAGTACTTC.

In its sample, this clonotype was seen a few times. V usage is TRBV12-3 or TRBV12-4 and J usage is TRBJ2-7; D not resolved. V lost 6 bases to trimming and J lost 3 bases, with 15 bases between them. The length of the CDR3 is 14 residues. CDR3 region: CASSSDLDGYEQYF. Here the CDR3 DNA reads TGTGCCAGCAGCTCGGACCTGGACGGCTACGAGCAGTACTTC.

The chain couples TRBV20-1 to TRBJ2-7; TRBD1 matches 8 bases. The junction had 10 bases not matched to a gene; V was cut back by 4 bases and J by 5 bases. CDR3 size: 14 residues. CDR1 is DFQATT, CDR2 SNEGSKA, per germline (reference sequence). CDR3 region: CSAKGQALRDEQYF. The DNA for the CDR3 is TGCAGTGCTAAGGGACAGGCGCTTAGGGACGAGCAGTACTTC.

This clonotype was picked up a small number of times. This chain joins TRBV20-1 and TRBJ2-1; either TRBD1 or TRBD2 may fit D (6 bases each). Trimming took off 6 bases at V and 3 bases at J, with 12 bases between the two ends. The CDR3 has 13 amino acids. Per germline, CDR1 DFQATT and CDR2 SNEGSKA (reference sequence). The CDR3 here is CSARGTLYNEQFF. CDR3 coding DNA: TGCAGTGCACGCGGGACACTCTACAATGAGCAGTTCTTC.

Only a few counts were recorded for this clonotype. The V call is TRBV5-1, the J call TRBJ1-4, with 7 bases that match TRBD1. The junction had 6 bases not matched to a gene; V was cut back by 3 bases and J by 7 bases. Germline CDR1 and CDR2: SGHRS and YFSETQ. The CDR3 consists of 14 residues. The CDR3 protein is CASSWTGLGEKLFF. CDR3 DNA: TGCGCCAGCAGCTGGACAGGTCTTGGTGAAAAACTGTTTTTT.

The chain joins TRBV7-9 to TRBJ1-1; 7 bases align to TRBD1. The CDR3 runs to 15 residues. The junction had 7 bases not matched to a gene; V was cut back by 2 bases and J by 4 bases. Germline CDR1 is SEHNR and CDR2 is FQNEAQ (reference sequence). CDR3 DNA sequence: TGTGCCAGCAGCTTAAATACCCCAGGGGGCACTGAAGCTTTCTTT. Amino acids: CASSLNTPGGTEAFF. The full variable domain, in which reference TRBV7-9 and TRBJ1-1 provide the parts outside the CDR3, is DTGVSQNPRHKITKRGQNVTFRCDPISEHNRLYWYRQTLGQGPEFLTYFQNEAQLEKSRLLSDRFSAERPKGSFSTLEIQRTEQGDSAMYLCASSLNTPGGTEAFFGQGTRLTVV.

The rearrangement uses TRBV4-1 and TRBJ1-5; possibly TRBD1 for D (6 bases). CDR1 is MGHRA, CDR2 YSYEKL, per germline. The V and J ends lost 6 bases and 1 base respectively, with 13 bases between them. The CDR3 is 15 amino acids. The CDR3 DNA follows: TGCGCCAGCAGACAGGGTGCGGAGAGCAATCAGCCCCAGCATTTT. As protein: CASRQGAESNQPQHF.

This clonotype occurred a few times. The chain combines TRBV29-1 with TRBJ2-7, with no clear D. V was pared by 5 bases and J by 6 bases, with 11 bases between. Per germline, CDR1 SQVTM and CDR2 ANQGSEA. The CDR3 contains 11 residues. The CDR3 here is CSVRAVGEQYF. For the CDR3, the DNA is TGCAGCGTTCGGGCGGTCGGCGAGCAGTACTTC.

The chain employs TRBV24-1 and TRBJ1-2; no reliable D call. V shed 0 bases and J shed 6 bases, with 4 bases lying between them. CDR1 is KGHDR and CDR2 is SFDVKD in the germline V gene. This CDR3 comprises 12 residues. This CDR3 is CATSDLWDGYTF. CDR3 DNA: TGTGCCACCAGTGATTTGTGGGATGGCTACACCTTC.

This clonotype was detected only a few times. The J gene is TRBJ1-4, the V gene TRBV4-3, with D possibly being TRBD1 (5 bases). The CDR3 covers 16 residues. The V and J ends lost 0 bases and 12 bases respectively, with 20 bases between them. Germline V gene data show CDR1 as LGHNA and CDR2 as YSLEER. CDR3 residues: CASSQDSGGRKRQLFF. DNA for the CDR3: TGCGCCAGCAGCCAAGATAGCGGGGGAAGAAAGCGACAACTGTTTTTT.

This clonotype was found a few times. This chain uses TRBV5-5 with TRBJ1-5, with 7 bases fitting TRBD1. The CDR3 loop spans 15 amino acids. Germline CDR1 is SGHKS and CDR2 is YYEKEE (reference sequence). J gave up 7 bases and V 4 bases, and 11 bases lay outside the gene matches. The CDR3 region is CASSPAPGQFQPQHF. CDR3 sequence (DNA): TGTGCCAGCAGCCCCGCTCCGGGACAGTTCCAGCCCCAGCATTTT.

This clonotype was seen a few times. J is TRBJ1-1 and V is TRBV5-1; the D gene is possibly TRBD1 (5 bases). The germline gives CDR1 SGHRS, CDR2 YFSETQ. This CDR3 has 15 residues. V was shortened by 0 bases and J by 5 bases, with 14 bases between the two germline ends. CDR3 region: CASSLGGGGYTEAFF. The CDR3 coding sequence is TGCGCCAGCAGCTTGGGGGGGGGAGGATATACTGAAGCTTTCTTT.

Comments on this clonotype: A read error is possible here, since a much larger clone lies one base away. CDR3 sequence (DNA): TGTGCCAGCACAATTCCCGTCGCACAGGGACAAAACATTCAGTACTTC. It translates to CASTIPVAQGQNIQYF. V gene TRBV5-6 combines with J gene TRBJ2-4, with D maybe TRBD1 (6 bases). The length of the CDR3 is 16 residues. The ends were cut back, 6 bases at V and 5 bases at J, with 21 bases in the middle. The germline V gene encodes CDR1 SGHDT and CDR2 YYEEEE.